This T cell receptor (beta chain) was profiled in a study of blood T cell repertoires in COVID-19 (dated by TCRdb to about 2020). A note on the overall study: Collaborator samples came from the United States, Italy and Spain and covered acute and convalescent phases of COVID-19. Deeply sampled blood TCRbeta repertoires from subjects exposed to, actively infected with, or recovered from COVID-19 were included in the dataset. Sample metadata almost always included a de-identified subject ID, COVID-19 status, age in years and sex. Samples came from the ongoing ImmuneRACE study (first 160 participants) plus 1,254 subjects from 6 global collaborators. The repertoires were made available in a free public database intended to serve as a resource for research on the immune response to SARS-CoV-2. The prospective study material was composed of cDNA or gDNA derived from T cells, B-cell-depleted T cells, or PBMCs. HLA class I and class II types, where available, came from metadata supplied by the sample provider rather than from assay-based typing. Overall results and qualifications from the work: How much clinical and demographic metadata was included differed by source and by participant, and the metadata was provided uncurated.

The immunoSEQ Assay, a bias-controlled multiplex PCR, was used to amplify TCRbeta CDR3 regions from genomic DNA. The authors' pipeline ran thus. Nucleated cell counts per sample were estimated from amplification of reference gene primers within the assay. To quantify the absolute abundance of each unique TCRbeta CDR3 rearrangement, sequence reads were collapsed and filtered. For each sample, productive Simpson clonality was calculated as the square root of Simpson's diversity index across productive rearrangements. Drawn from immuneACCESS, this table holds only the in-frame rearrangements with V and J called that TCRdb kept. Clones are partly lost; checked studies trace under half to an unresolved V gene and leave the rest unexplained. The V and J calls and clone size are taken from that table; D and trimming were inferred from the DNA. The sample table contains about 130,000 clones; only one count was recorded for approximately 84% of them. The top ten constitute approximately 12% of the sample.

About this clone itself: Its binding antigen is unknown. Base qualities were left out, and no much larger clone turns up one base away.

The collaborating institutions used their own protocols to collect whole blood in K2EDTA tubes. For TCRbeta analysis, collaborators shipped samples in one of three forms: frozen whole blood, isolated PBMCs, or DNA extracted from either of those sample types. Sequencing was done on a sample of peripheral blood. This receptor was obtained from an older woman with acute or convalescent COVID-19.

The DNA sequence reads TGTGCCAGCAGTGACCCAGGGTCTTCAGGAAACACCATATATTTT. This sequence encodes CASSDPGSSGNTIYF. The chain joins TRBV6-1 to TRBJ1-3; perhaps TRBD1 is the D gene, with 5 bases matching. CDR1 and CDR2 are drawn from the germline V gene: MNHNS, SASEGT. V is reduced by 3 bases and J by 4 bases, leaving a spacing of 13 bases between them. The CDR3, from cysteine to phenylalanine, totals 15 residues. CDR3 DNA is the only sequence kept; it has 45 bases, read in frame from the first base.